One sample yielded the 32 T cell receptor beta chains listed below, sequenced in a study of somatic mutations in cytotoxic T cells in rheumatoid arthritis. Generated by immunoSEQ multiplex PCR, the TCRdb table keeps only in-frame clones and is missing some. The table lists about 4,200 clones, over 55% of them singletons. Sequencing input: CD8+ T cells sorted from blood. These receptors were collected from an adult with rheumatoid arthritis.

The chain recombines TRBV7-8 with TRBJ2-1, with 9 bases lining up with TRBD1. The CDR3 covers 14 residues. Germline V gene data show CDR1 as SGHVS and CDR2 as FQNEAQ. V was pared by 5 bases and J by 6 bases, with 5 bases of the junction left unmatched. The CDR3 reads CASSGRDRVNEQFF. The CDR3, as DNA: TGTGCCAGCAGCGGCCGGGACAGGGTCAATGAGCAGTTCTTC. The whole variable domain, filled in from reference TRBV7-8 and TRBJ2-1, reads GAGVSQSPRYKVAKRGQDVALRCDPISGHVSLFWYQQALGQGPEFLTYFQNEAQLDKSGLPSDRFFAERPEGSVSTLKIQRTQQEDSAVYLCASSGRDRVNEQFFGPGTRLTVL.

The V call is TRBV27, the J call TRBJ1-2, with a possible D match to TRBD1 (6 bases). Germline lookup yields CDR1 MNHEY and CDR2 SMNVEV (reference sequence). The CDR3 is 13 amino acids. V lost 0 bases and J lost 9, with 11 bases in between. The CDR3 sequence: CASSLSAGDRYTF. CDR3 DNA sequence: TGTGCCAGCAGTTTATCGGCAGGGGACCGCTACACCTTC.

This clone was picked up a small number of times. The chain carries TRBV4-2 and TRBJ1-1; D is undetermined. The CDR3 spans 13 residues. V lost 5 bases and J lost 0, with 7 bases in between. CDR1 is LGHNA, CDR2 YNFKEQ, per germline. Here the CDR3 reads CASSSRLNTEAFF. The CDR3 DNA is TGTGCCAGCAGCTCCCGATTGAACACTGAAGCTTTCTTT.

This chain joins TRBV4-1 and TRBJ2-5, with 9 bases aligning to TRBD2. The CDR3 extends over 17 amino acids. CDR1 and CDR2 (germline): MGHRA, YSYEKL. Trimming removed 0 bases from V and 1 base from J; junction bases left unmatched: 6. Here the CDR3 reads CASSQDSVAGVQETQYF. The CDR3 DNA sequence: TGCGCCAGCAGCCAAGACTCGGTAGCGGGGGTCCAAGAGACCCAGTACTTC.

On this clone: The sample holds other DNA sequences that translate to the same CDR3. The chain joins TRBV5-5 to TRBJ2-2; 11 bases match TRBD2. This CDR3 region has 18 residues. In germline, CDR1 is SGHKS, CDR2 YYEKEE (reference sequence). The J segment lost 2 bases and the V segment lost 2 bases, leaving 8 bases of the junction unmatched. This CDR3 reads CASSLGLAGGPNTGELFF. The CDR3 nucleotides are TGTGCCAGCAGCTTAGGGCTAGCGGGGGGCCCTAACACCGGGGAGCTGTTTTTT.

The CDR3 sequence: CASSQSTRETQYF. CDR3 coding DNA: TGCGCCAGCAGTCAATCGACCCGGGAGACCCAGTACTTC. The chain links TRBV23-1 to TRBJ2-5, with D unresolved. TRBV23-1 is flagged as an ORF with uncertain function. This CDR3 is 13 amino acids long. The germline V and J ends were trimmed by 0 bases and 5 bases, with 7 bases remaining between them.

The chain carries TRBV7-2 and TRBJ1-6; 8 bases align to TRBD1. Losses at the gene ends were 2 bases for V and 9 bases for J; bases not matched to a gene: 9. This CDR3 has 16 residues. CDR1 and CDR2 (germline): SGHTA, FQGNSA. Here the CDR3 DNA reads TGTGCCAGCAGCTTATGGCGGGACAGGCCTTTTTCACCCCTCCACTTT. Protein product: CASSLWRDRPFSPLHF.

The chain couples TRBV7-3 to TRBJ2-1, with 7 nucleotides matching TRBD1. Germline CDR1 and CDR2: SGHTA and FQGTGA. This CDR3 is built from 17 residues. With 2 bases clipped from V and 8 bases from J, the junction kept 15 bases outside the gene matches. The CDR3 region is CASSLRPTGYPNYEQFF. CDR3 bases: TGTGCCAGCAGCTTACGGCCGACAGGGTATCCCAATTATGAGCAGTTCTTC.

A single count supports this clone. The chain links TRBV4-1 to TRBJ2-7; D ambiguous. The CDR3 contains 15 residues. Deletions cut 0 bases from V and 0 bases from J, with 9 bases between. CDR1 and CDR2 from the germline V gene are MGHRA and YSYEKL. This chain's CDR3 is CASSQEGSFSYEQYF. CDR3 coding DNA: TGCGCCAGCAGCCAAGAGGGATCATTCTCCTACGAGCAGTACTTC.

This clone came up once. The chain uses TRBV7-6 and TRBJ2-4; 8 positions match TRBD1. The germline V gene encodes CDR1 SGHVS and CDR2 FNYEAQ. The junction had 8 bases not matched to a gene; V was cut back by 5 bases and J by 8 bases. CDR3 length: 14 amino acids. CDR3 bases: TGTGCCAGCAGCGAAGGGACAGGTGGGGACATTCAGTACTTC. Encoded protein: CASSEGTGGDIQYF.

The chain uses TRBV19 and TRBJ2-2; tentative D call: TRBD1 (6 bases). CDR3 size: 14 residues. The V and J ends lost 3 bases and 1 base respectively, with 6 bases between them. CDR1 and CDR2 (germline): LNHDA, SQIVND (reference sequence). DNA of the CDR3: TGTGCCAGTAGTATGGGACAGAACACCGGGGAGCTGTTTTTT. It specifies CASSMGQNTGELFF.

The chain has TRBV7-8 and TRBJ2-3; 7 nucleotides agree with TRBD1. The germline V gene encodes CDR1 SGHVS and CDR2 FQNEAQ. The CDR3 runs to 15 residues. Trimming removed 5 bases from V and 4 bases from J; junction bases left unmatched: 9. The CDR3 nucleotides read TGTGCCAGCAGCCCCGTTCGGCAGGGGGCAGATACGCAGTATTTT. Protein product: CASSPVRQGADTQYF.

The V and J genes are TRBV7-8 and TRBJ1-1, with D possibly matching TRBD1 (6 bases). Trimming shortened V by 5 bases and J by 4 bases, and 14 bases separated the two germline ends. Germline CDR1 reads SGHVS; CDR2 reads FQNEAQ. The CDR3 loop spans 14 amino acids. This CDR3 is CASSNRVVGTEAFF. Here the CDR3 DNA reads TGTGCCAGCAGCAACAGGGTTGTGGGCACTGAAGCTTTCTTT.

The rearrangement links TRBV10-3 to TRBJ1-1; TRBD1 might be the D (5 bases). Trimming left V 4 bases short and J 6 bases short, with 18 bases between. CDR3 length: 15 residues. CDR1 ENHRY and CDR2 SYGVKD come from the germline V gene. The CDR3 nucleotides are TGTGCCATCAGTGTTACAGTCAGGGAGAAGGCTGAAGCTTTCTTT. Translated, it gives CAISVTVREKAEAFF.

The chain employs TRBV21-1 and TRBJ1-2; the table calls TRBD1, which could not be checked here. TRBV21-1 represents a pseudogene. The CDR3 contains 14 residues. In DNA, the CDR3 is TGTGCCAGCAGCCCCTCAGGGACAAATTATGGCTACACCTTC. The encoded protein is CASSPSGTNYGYTF.

CDR3 protein: CASSLRKRHPYGYTF. CDR3 in DNA: TGTGCCAGCAGTTTAAGAAAACGACATCCCTATGGCTACACCTTC. The J gene is TRBJ1-2, the V gene TRBV27; D remains unclear. This CDR3 has 15 amino acids. Deletions cut 2 bases from V and 4 bases from J, with 14 bases between. Germline assignment: CDR1 MNHEY and CDR2 SMNVEV (reference sequence).

The CDR3 DNA reads as TGTGCCAGCAGCAGTACAGGGAATCAAGAGACCCAGTACTTC. Encoded protein: CASSSTGNQETQYF. This chain uses TRBV21-1 with TRBJ2-5; whether TRBD1, the table's D call, matches the DNA was not checked. TRBV21-1 has pseudogene status. This CDR3 region has 14 residues.

This clone appeared a few times. This chain's CDR3 is CASSGQRLAGGPDTQYF. CDR3 nucleotides: TGCGCCAGCAGCGGACAACGACTAGCGGGGGGGCCAGATACGCAGTATTTT. The chain is built from TRBV10-2 and TRBJ2-3, with 14 bases fitting TRBD2. There are 17 residues in the CDR3. Germline V gene lookup returns CDR1 WSHSY and CDR2 SAAADI. V trimming: 6 bases; J trimming: 4 bases; junction bases outside the gene matches: 9.

This clone has a single count. The genes are TRBV2 and TRBJ2-2, with D tentatively TRBD1 (6 bases). The germline V gene encodes CDR1 SNHLY and CDR2 FYNNEI. V shed 8 bases and J shed 0 bases, with 13 bases lying between them. The CDR3 is 15 residues long. Here the CDR3 reads CASLPGTTNTGELFF. The CDR3 nucleotides read TGTGCCAGCTTACCCGGGACAACGAACACCGGGGAGCTGTTTTTT.

The V call is TRBV30, the J call TRBJ2-3, with 9 bases matching TRBD1. The CDR3 has 14 residues. The germline CDR1 and CDR2 sequences are GTSNPN and SVGIG (reference sequence). With 5 bases clipped from V and 4 bases from J, the junction kept 7 bases outside the gene matches. The CDR3 is CAWGGTGYADTQYF. The CDR3 coding sequence is TGTGCCTGGGGTGGGACAGGGTACGCAGATACGCAGTATTTT.

The V gene is TRBV4-2, the J gene TRBJ2-7; the match to TRBD1 covers 10 bases. The CDR3 length is 17 residues. Germline lookup yields CDR1 LGHNA and CDR2 YNFKEQ. Unmatched junction bases numbered 9, after V lost 0 bases and J lost 4 bases. Here the CDR3 reads CASSQDPTGQGNYEQYF. The CDR3 coding sequence is TGTGCCAGCAGCCAAGACCCTACGGGACAGGGGAATTACGAGCAGTACTTC.

The chain combines TRBV9 with TRBJ2-1, with a weak D call TRBD2 (5 bases). Germline CDR1 SGDLS, CDR2 YYNGEE. This CDR3 is built from 15 residues. V was trimmed by 4 bases and J by 6 bases, leaving 17 bases between them. The CDR3: CASSPTLAVGNEQFF. DNA of the CDR3: TGTGCCAGCAGCCCCACCCTAGCAGTTGGCAATGAGCAGTTCTTC.

V and J are TRBV6-5 and TRBJ2-2; a weak D match, TRBD1 (6 bases). Germline V CDR1 and CDR2: MNHEY, SVGAGI. Between the trimmed V and J ends, which lost 0 bases and 4 bases, there was a span of 12 bases. This CDR3 is 16 amino acids long. CDR3 in amino acids: CASSYSIGQSTGELFF. As DNA, the CDR3 is TGTGCCAGCAGTTACTCGATTGGACAGTCCACCGGGGAGCTGTTTTTT.

This chain connects TRBV19 to TRBJ1-2; TRBD1 matches at 11 bases. V dropped 7 bases and J dropped 4; count of bases not matched to a gene: 11. This CDR3 spans 16 amino acids. The V gene's germline CDR1 is LNHDA and CDR2 SQIVND (reference sequence). This CDR3 reads CASTPDRGRGSYGYTF. The CDR3 DNA follows: TGTGCCAGTACCCCGGACAGGGGGCGAGGGAGCTATGGCTACACCTTC.

This chain links TRBV5-8 with TRBJ2-3; maybe TRBD1 (6 bases). V was pared by 2 bases and J by 0 bases, with 7 bases between. The CDR3 runs to 14 residues. Per germline, CDR1 SGHTS and CDR2 YDEGEE. The CDR3 reads CASSLGGSTDTQYF. The CDR3 DNA reads TGTGCCAGCAGCTTAGGGGGAAGCACAGATACGCAGTATTTT. Based on the CDR3 plus reference TRBV5-8 and TRBJ2-3, the full variable domain is EAGVTQSPTHLIKTRGQQATLRCSPISGHTSVYWYQQALGLGLQFLLWYDEGEERNRGNFPPRFSGRQFPNYSSELNVNALELEDSALYLCASSLGGSTDTQYFGPGTRLTVL.

This clone was picked up a small number of times. In DNA, the CDR3 is TGTGCCAGCAGCGACGGACTAGCGGGGTACGAGCAGTACTTC. Residues: CASSDGLAGYEQYF. The genes are TRBV9 and TRBJ2-7, with 12 bases identical to TRBD2. Losses at the gene ends were 3 bases for V and 4 bases for J; bases not matched to a gene: 2. The germline gives CDR1 SGDLS, CDR2 YYNGEE. This CDR3 has 14 residues.

The V and J genes are TRBV6-4 and TRBJ1-1; D ambiguous. Germline V gene sequence: CDR1 MRHNA, CDR2 SNTAGT. Trimming removed 6 bases from V and 2 bases from J, with 16 bases in between. This CDR3 has 15 amino acids. The chain's CDR3 is CASRSGNALNTEAFF. CDR3 DNA sequence: TGTGCCAGCAGGTCAGGCAATGCACTTAACACTGAAGCTTTCTTT.

The genes are TRBV4-2 and TRBJ2-5; 10 nucleotides match TRBD1. The J call could be wrong; TRBJ2-7 is a better fit for the DNA end. CDR1 LGHNA and CDR2 YNFKEQ come from the germline V gene. The CDR3 has 17 amino acids. CDR3 sequence (DNA): TGTGCCAGCAGCCAAGACCCTACGGGACAGGGGAATTACGAGCAGTACTTC. Translation gives CASSQDPTGQGNYEQYF.

This rearrangement joins TRBV7-9 to TRBJ1-1; D is uncertain. The V end was cut by 4 bases, the J end by 11 bases, with 14 bases between. Germline V gene lookup returns CDR1 SEHNR and CDR2 FQNEAQ (reference sequence). The CDR3 length is 12 residues. The CDR3 sequence: CASSYPDPGAFF. The DNA of the CDR3 is TGTGCCAGCAGCTACCCGGACCCTGGGGCTTTCTTT.

The gene calls are TRBV4-2 and TRBJ2-7; possible D gene TRBD1, 6 bases. This CDR3 region has 14 residues. Germline CDR1 is LGHNA and CDR2 is YNFKEQ. Trimming removed 0 bases from V and 3 bases from J, with 9 bases in between. This CDR3 is CASSQDGGIYEQYF. DNA of the CDR3: TGTGCCAGCAGCCAAGATGGGGGCATCTACGAGCAGTACTTC.

This sequence joins TRBV11-3 and TRBJ2-5, with 8 bases lining up with TRBD2. The germline V gene has CDR1 SGHNT and CDR2 YENEEA. This CDR3 region has 12 residues. After removal of 5 bases from V and 7 bases from J, the junction contained 3 bases not matched to a gene. In nucleotides, the CDR3 is TGTGCCAGCAGCGTACGGGGGGGGACCCAGTACTTC. It is translated as CASSVRGGTQYF.

The rearrangement joins TRBV18 to TRBJ2-7; 7 bases align to TRBD1. The V gene's germline CDR1 is KGHSH and CDR2 LQKENI. The CDR3 spans 11 residues. Trimming removed 8 bases from V and 3 bases from J; junction bases left unmatched: 1. CDR3 nucleotides: TGTGCCAGCAGGGACAGCTACGAGCAGTACTTC. Translation gives CASRDSYEQYF. The full variable domain, with the rest looked up from reference TRBV18 and TRBJ2-7, is NAGVMQNPRHLVRRRGQEARLRCSPMKGHSHVYWYRQLPEEGLKFMVYLQKENIIDESGMPKERFSAEFPKEGPSILRIQQVVRGDSAAYFCASRDSYEQYFGPGTRLTVT.